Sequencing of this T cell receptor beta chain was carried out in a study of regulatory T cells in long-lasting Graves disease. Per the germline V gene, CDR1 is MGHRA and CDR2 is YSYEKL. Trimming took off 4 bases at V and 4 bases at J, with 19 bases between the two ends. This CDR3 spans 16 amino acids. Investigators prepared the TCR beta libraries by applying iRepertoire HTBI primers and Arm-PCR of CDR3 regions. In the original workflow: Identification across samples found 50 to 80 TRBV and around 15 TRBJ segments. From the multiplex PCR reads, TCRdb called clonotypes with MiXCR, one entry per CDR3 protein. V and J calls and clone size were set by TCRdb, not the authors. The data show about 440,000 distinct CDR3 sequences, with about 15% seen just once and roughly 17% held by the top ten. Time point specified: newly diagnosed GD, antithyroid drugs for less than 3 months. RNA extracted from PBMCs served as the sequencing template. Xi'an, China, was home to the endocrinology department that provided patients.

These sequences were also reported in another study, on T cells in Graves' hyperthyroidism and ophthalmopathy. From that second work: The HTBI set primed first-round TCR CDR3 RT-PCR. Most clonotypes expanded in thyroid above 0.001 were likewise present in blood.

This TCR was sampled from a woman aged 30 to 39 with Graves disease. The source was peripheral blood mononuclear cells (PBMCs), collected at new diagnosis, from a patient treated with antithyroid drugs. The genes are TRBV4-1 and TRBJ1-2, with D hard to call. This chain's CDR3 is CASSPTQLKEVYGYTF. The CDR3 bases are TGCGCCAGCAGCCCAACCCAACTCAAGGAGGTCTATGGCTACACCTTC.